At least ten counts were recorded for the clone carrying this T cell receptor beta chain. As yet, its antigen is unknown. This entry comes from a study of T cells in Graves' hyperthyroidism and ophthalmopathy. As for the study in general: Peripheral blood collection took place at initial diagnosis, before any treatment. Broader study findings: Stable hyperthyroidism and ophthalmopathy were separated using 13 V-J signatures.

Not enrolled were patients with uncontrolled infection, other autoimmune disease, pregnancy or lactation. This CDR3 comprises 12 residues. CDR1 and CDR2 (germline): DFQATT, SNEGSKA (reference sequence). V shed 4 bases and J shed 1 base, with 7 bases lying between them. Regions amplified from RNA transcripts were the TCR beta CDR3 regions. Primed by the HTBI set, a first-round RT-PCR was run on the TCR CDR3. Using its own MiXCR run on the multiplex PCR reads, TCRdb lists one record per CDR3 protein. The data contain 360,000 or so distinct CDR3 sequences, about 16% of them singletons. V usage is TRBV20-1 and J usage is TRBJ2-5; the D gene is possibly TRBD2 (5 bases). The TCR sequence derives from a woman aged 60-75 years with Graves' ophthalmopathy. The sample was blood. The CDR3 region has the DNA TGCAGTGCTACTAGCTCCCAAGAGACCCAGTACTTC. Translated: CSATSSQETQYF.